This TCR beta chain stems from a study of shared clonotypes between healthy human individuals. General observations from the study: Genetic and exposure-history diversity was limited by the few donors.

For unsorted PBMC, 300 ng DNA per replicate equaled tens of thousands of T cell genomes. The unsorted PBMC sample used ten immunoSEQ deep assay plates. Generated by immunoSEQ multiplex PCR, the TCRdb table keeps only in-frame clones and is missing some. The data show some 530,000 clones, 81% seen once. Comments on this clone: As yet, its antigen is unknown.

The TCR sequence derives from a woman in her 40s in good health. Some clones in this sample may be carry-over from other donors' samples. Specimen: PBMCs.

In nucleotides, the CDR3 is TGTGCCAGTAGTAGCCAGGGACAGGGGAACTACGAGCAGTACTTC. It encodes CASSSQGQGNYEQYF. The chain has TRBV19 and TRBJ2-7, with 10 bases aligning to TRBD1. Germline assignment: CDR1 LNHDA and CDR2 SQIVND (reference sequence). The CDR3 extends over 15 amino acids. The V gene end was trimmed by 4 bases and the J gene end by 3 bases; junction bases not matched to a gene: 6.